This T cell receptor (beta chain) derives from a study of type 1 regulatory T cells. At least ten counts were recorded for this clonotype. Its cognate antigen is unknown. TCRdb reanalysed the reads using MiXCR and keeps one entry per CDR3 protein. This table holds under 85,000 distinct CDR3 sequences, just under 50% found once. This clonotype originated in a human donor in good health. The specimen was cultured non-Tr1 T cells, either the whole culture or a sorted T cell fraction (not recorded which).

Here the CDR3 DNA reads TGCGCCAGCAGCTTGGATTACAATGAGCAGTTCTTC. Translating it yields CASSLDYNEQFF. The J gene is TRBJ2-1, the V gene TRBV5-1; no firm D call. V lost 0 bases and J lost 4, with 2 bases in between. The germline V gene encodes CDR1 SGHRS and CDR2 YFSETQ. CDR3 size: 12 residues.